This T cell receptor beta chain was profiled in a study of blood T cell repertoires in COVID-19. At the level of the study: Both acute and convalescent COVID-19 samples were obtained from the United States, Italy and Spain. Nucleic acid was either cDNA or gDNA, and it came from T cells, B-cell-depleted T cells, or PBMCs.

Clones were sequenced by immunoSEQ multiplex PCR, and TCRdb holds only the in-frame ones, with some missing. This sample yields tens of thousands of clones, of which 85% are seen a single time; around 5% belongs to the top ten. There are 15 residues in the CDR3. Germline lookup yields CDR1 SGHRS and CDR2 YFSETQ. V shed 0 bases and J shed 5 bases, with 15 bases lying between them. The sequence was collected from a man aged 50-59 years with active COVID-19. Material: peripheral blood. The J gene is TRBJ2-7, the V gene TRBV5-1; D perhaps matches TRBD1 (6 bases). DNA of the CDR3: TGCGCCAGCAGCTTGGCGCAGGGGTCGACCCACGAGCAGTACTTC. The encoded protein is CASSLAQGSTHEQYF.